A single sample is the source of the 4 T cell receptor beta chains below, sequenced in a study of shared clonotypes between healthy human individuals. Profiling relied on immunoSEQ multiplex PCR, and the TCRdb table lists in-frame clones only, not all of them. The top ten hold approximately 1.5% of the sample, which has around 1 million clones, 60% to 85% seen once. The source material was memory CD4+ T cells sorted from blood. Subset: CD45RA-negative fraction. The source is a man younger than 30 in good health.

The chain employs TRBV4-3 and TRBJ2-1; unclear D gene. The CDR3 spans 14 residues. V lost 0 bases, J lost 4 bases, and 7 bases lay in between. Germline V lookup: CDR1 LGHNA, CDR2 YSLEER. CDR3 amino acids: CASSQDPTYNEQFF. CDR3 nucleotide sequence: TGCGCCAGCAGCCAAGACCCCACTTACAATGAGCAGTTCTTC.

The rearrangement uses TRBV7-2 and TRBJ2-7; D may be TRBD2 (6 bases). This CDR3 has 17 amino acids. Between the trimmed V and J ends, which lost 1 base and 2 bases, there was a span of 18 bases. Germline loops: CDR1 SGHTA, CDR2 FQGNSA. The CDR3 region is CASSLEASVGGTYEQYF. CDR3 nucleotides: TGTGCCAGCAGCTTAGAGGCGTCGGTGGGGGGAACCTACGAGCAGTACTTC.

This clone has only one observation. The V gene is TRBV15, the J gene TRBJ2-1, with D perhaps TRBD1 (6 bases). The CDR3 loop spans 16 amino acids. V was clipped by 6 bases and J by 2 bases, with 17 bases between them. Germline V lookup: CDR1 LNHNV, CDR2 YYDKDF (reference sequence). CDR3 region: CATRNTGQGTYNEQFF. The CDR3 DNA reads TGTGCCACCAGAAATACTGGGCAGGGGACCTACAATGAGCAGTTCTTC.

V usage is TRBV30 and J usage is TRBJ2-5, with D possibly being TRBD2 (6 bases). V lost 5 bases and J 5 bases, leaving 9 bases between the germline ends. CDR3 length: 11 amino acids. CDR1 and CDR2 from the germline V gene are GTSNPN and SVGIG (reference sequence). The CDR3 bases are TGTGCCTGGGGAGGGTGGGAGACCCAGTACTTC. Amino acid sequence: CAWGGWETQYF. The whole variable domain, remainder taken from reference TRBV30 and TRBJ2-5, is SQTIHQWPATLVQPVGSPLSLECTVEGTSNPNLYWYRQAAGRGLQLLFYSVGIGQISSEVPQNLSASRPQDRQFILSSKKLLLSDSGFYLCAWGGWETQYFGPGTRLLVL.